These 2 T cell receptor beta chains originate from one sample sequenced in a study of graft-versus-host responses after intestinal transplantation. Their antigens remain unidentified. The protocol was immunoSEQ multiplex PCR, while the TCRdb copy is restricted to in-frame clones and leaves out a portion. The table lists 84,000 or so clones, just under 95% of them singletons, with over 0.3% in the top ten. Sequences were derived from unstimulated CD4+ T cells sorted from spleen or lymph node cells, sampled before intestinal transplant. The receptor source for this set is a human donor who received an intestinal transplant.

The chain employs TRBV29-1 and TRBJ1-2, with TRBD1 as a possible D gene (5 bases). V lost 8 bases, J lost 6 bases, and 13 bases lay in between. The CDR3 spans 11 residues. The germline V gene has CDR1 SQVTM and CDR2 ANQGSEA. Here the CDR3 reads CSFLGGDGYTF. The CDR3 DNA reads TGCAGCTTCTTGGGGGGAGATGGCTACACCTTC.

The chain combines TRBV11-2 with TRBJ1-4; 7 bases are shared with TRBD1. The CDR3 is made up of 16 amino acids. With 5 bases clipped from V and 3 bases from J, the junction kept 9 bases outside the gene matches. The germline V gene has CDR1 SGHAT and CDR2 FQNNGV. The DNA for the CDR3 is TGTGCCAGCAGCAGGGACAGCCAGGCGTCTAATGAAAAACTGTTTTTT. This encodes CASSRDSQASNEKLFF.